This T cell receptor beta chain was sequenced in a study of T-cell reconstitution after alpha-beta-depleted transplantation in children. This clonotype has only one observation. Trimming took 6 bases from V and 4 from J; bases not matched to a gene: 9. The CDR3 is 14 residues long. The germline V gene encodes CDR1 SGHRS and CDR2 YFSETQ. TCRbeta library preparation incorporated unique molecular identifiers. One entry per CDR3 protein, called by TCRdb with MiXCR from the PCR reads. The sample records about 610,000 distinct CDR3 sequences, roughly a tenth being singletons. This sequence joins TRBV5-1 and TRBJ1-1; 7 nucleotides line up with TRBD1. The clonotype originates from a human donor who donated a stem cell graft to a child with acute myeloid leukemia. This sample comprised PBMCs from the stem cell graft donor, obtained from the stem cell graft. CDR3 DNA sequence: TGCGCCAGCACCAACTCAGGGGGAGGCACTGAAGCTTTCTTT. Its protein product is CASTNSGGGTEAFF.